One sample yielded the 25 T cell receptor beta chains listed below, sequenced in a study of blood T cell repertoires in COVID-19. The table came from immunoSEQ multiplex PCR; TCRdb's copy has only in-frame clones and leaves some out. The top ten hold approximately 4.9% of the sample, which has about 170,000 clones, 92% seen once. The material sequenced was peripheral blood. These receptors originate from a man aged 30-40 years with COVID-19, enrolled during active disease.

V and J are TRBV24-1 and TRBJ1-2; D is possibly TRBD1 (6 bases). CDR3 size: 13 residues. Germline V gene data show CDR1 as KGHDR and CDR2 as SFDVKD. V shed 9 bases and J shed 1 base, with 11 bases lying between them. The CDR3 DNA reads as TGTGCCACCCCGATGGACAGTAACTATGGCTACACCTTC. It encodes CATPMDSNYGYTF.

The rearrangement uses TRBV19 and TRBJ2-2; weak D call: TRBD1 (6 bases). CDR3 length: 16 amino acids. With 1 base removed from V and 2 bases from J, the gap between germline ends came to 11 bases. CDR1 and CDR2 (germline): LNHDA, SQIVND (reference sequence). The CDR3 DNA reads TGTGCCAGTAGTATAGCAGGACAGTTAAACACCGGGGAGCTGTTTTTT. Its translation is CASSIAGQLNTGELFF.

The chain combines TRBV5-1 with TRBJ2-5; 7 nucleotides agree with TRBD1. The length of the CDR3 is 16 residues. Germline V gene sequence: CDR1 SGHRS, CDR2 YFSETQ. V lost 5 bases to trimming and J lost 2 bases; unmatched junction nucleotides: 12. Here the CDR3 reads CASSSTGVVLQETQYF. The CDR3, as DNA: TGCGCCAGCAGTTCAACAGGGGTTGTGTTGCAAGAGACCCAGTACTTC.

This chain connects TRBV19 to TRBJ1-5, with 7 bases lining up with TRBD1. This CDR3 region has 14 residues. Germline V gives CDR1 LNHDA, CDR2 SQIVND (reference sequence). V trimming: 11 bases; J trimming: 7 bases; junction bases outside the gene matches: 14. CDR3 in amino acids: CAVTGRGWNQPQHF. CDR3 DNA sequence: TGTGCCGTAACGGGCAGGGGGTGGAACCAGCCCCAGCATTTT.

This rearrangement joins TRBV9 to TRBJ2-7; maybe TRBD1 (6 bases). The germline gives CDR1 SGDLS, CDR2 YYNGEE. V dropped 0 bases and J dropped 5 bases, with 12 bases sitting between them. This CDR3 comprises 14 residues. Here the CDR3 DNA reads TGTGCCAGCAGCGTAGGGGGGACAAGCCACGAGCAGTACTTC. Translating gives CASSVGGTSHEQYF.

In its sample, this clone was seen once. The J gene is TRBJ2-7, the V gene TRBV5-4; tentatively, D is TRBD1 (5 bases). The CDR3 runs to 17 residues. Trimming stripped 0 bases from V and 5 bases from J, with 21 bases between. Germline V gene sequence: CDR1 SGHNT, CDR2 YYREEE (reference sequence). The CDR3 protein is CASSLASDDSELDEQYF. CDR3 DNA: TGTGCCAGCAGCTTGGCCAGTGATGACAGCGAGCTCGACGAGCAGTACTTC.

This chain links TRBV2 with TRBJ1-5; unclear D gene. The V gene's germline CDR1 is SNHLY and CDR2 FYNNEI. Trimming cost V 7 bases and J 3 bases, with 10 bases left between them. This CDR3 is 13 amino acids long. CDR3 DNA: TGTGCCAGCAACACAGAAGACAATCAGCCCCAGCATTTT. The encoded protein is CASNTEDNQPQHF.

V is TRBV19 and J is TRBJ1-1; 9 bases agree with TRBD1. CDR1 LNHDA and CDR2 SQIVND come from the germline V gene (reference sequence). This CDR3 is built from 15 residues. V was pared by 1 base and J by 5 bases, with 5 bases of the junction left unmatched. CDR3 in amino acids: CASSIGGTGTTEAFF. The CDR3 DNA is TGTGCCAGTAGTATAGGTGGGACAGGGACGACTGAAGCTTTCTTT.

The rearrangement uses TRBV11-1 and TRBJ1-1; D is ambiguous. The CDR3 has 13 residues. Germline CDR1 is SGHAT and CDR2 is FQDESV (reference sequence). The germline V and J ends were trimmed by 5 bases and 3 bases, with 10 bases remaining between them. For the CDR3, the DNA is TGTGCCAGCAGCACTGCACTATACACTGAAGCTTTCTTT. Protein product: CASSTALYTEAFF.

CDR3 in DNA: TGTGCCACCGTCGGGAGGGGAGATCAGCCCCAGCATTTT. The encoded protein is CATVGRGDQPQHF. V usage is TRBV19 and J usage is TRBJ1-5; maybe TRBD1 (5 bases). The CDR3 runs 13 residues. The germline V gene encodes CDR1 LNHDA and CDR2 SQIVND (reference sequence). The V end lost 10 bases, the J end lost 5 bases, and 15 bases lay between the germline ends.

The rearrangement uses TRBV7-8 and TRBJ2-1, with D perhaps matching TRBD2 (7 bases). The CDR3 consists of 16 residues. The germline gives CDR1 SGHVS, CDR2 FQNEAQ. Trimming left V 5 bases short and J 8 bases short, with 22 bases between. CDR3 nucleotide sequence: TGTGCCAGCAGCCATCGAAGAGGGGGGGGCCGGGATGAGCAGTTCTTC. Its protein product is CASSHRRGGGRDEQFF.

This chain connects TRBV6-5 to TRBJ2-5; D possibly corresponds to TRBD1 (6 bases). V lost 6 bases and J 2 bases, leaving 10 bases between the germline ends. In germline, CDR1 is MNHEY, CDR2 SVGAGI. The CDR3 spans 13 residues. In DNA form, the CDR3 reads TGTGCCAGCAGACTGACAGGACAAGAGACCCAGTACTTC. Translation gives CASRLTGQETQYF.

The chain links TRBV7-8 to TRBJ1-4; no reliable D call. Germline CDR1 reads SGHVS; CDR2 reads FQNEAQ. Between the trimmed V and J ends, which lost 6 bases and 5 bases, there was a span of 13 bases. The CDR3 contains 14 residues. The CDR3 is CASSPRGHNEKLFF. The CDR3 bases are TGTGCCAGCAGTCCTAGAGGGCACAATGAAAAACTGTTTTTT.

The chain is built from TRBV10-3 and TRBJ1-4, with 10 positions matching TRBD1. Germline values: CDR1 ENHRY, CDR2 SYGVKD. After removal of 6 bases from V and 6 bases from J, the junction contained 1 base not matched to a gene. CDR3 length: 13 amino acids. CDR3: CAIRGTGDEKLFF. CDR3 sequence (DNA): TGTGCCATCAGGGGGACAGGGGATGAAAAACTGTTTTTT.

The chain is built from TRBV3-1 (or the pseudogene TRBV3-2) and TRBJ1-6; D call uncertain. This CDR3 is built from 15 residues. From germline, CDR1 is LGHDT and CDR2 YNNKEL (reference sequence). V dropped 0 bases and J dropped 7 bases, with 10 bases sitting between them. CDR3 nucleotide sequence: TGTGCCAGCAGCCAAGATACACAGTTGAATTCACCCCTCCACTTT. As protein: CASSQDTQLNSPLHF.

The V gene is TRBV27, the J gene TRBJ2-2; TRBD2 matches at 10 bases. The CDR3 is made up of 18 amino acids. The junction had 13 bases not matched to a gene; V was cut back by 7 bases and J by 2 bases. Germline V CDR1 and CDR2: MNHEY, SMNVEV (reference sequence). The CDR3 DNA reads TGTGCCAGCAATCCCCTACTAGCGGGATTTACAAACACCGGGGAGCTGTTTTTT. This sequence encodes CASNPLLAGFTNTGELFF.

This chain uses TRBV4-1 with TRBJ2-7, with TRBD2 matching 14 bases. The germline gives CDR1 MGHRA, CDR2 YSYEKL. The J segment lost 6 bases and the V segment lost 3 bases, leaving 7 bases of the junction unmatched. The CDR3 consists of 16 residues. The CDR3 here is CASSQSLGLAGGEQYF. CDR3 nucleotides: TGCGCCAGCAGCCAGAGCCTTGGACTAGCGGGAGGCGAGCAGTACTTC.

This chain joins TRBV6-6 and TRBJ1-1; 8 bases line up with TRBD1. Looked up from germline, CDR1 is MNHNY and CDR2 is SVGAGI (reference sequence). The CDR3 totals 15 residues. V dropped 0 bases and J dropped 5; count of bases not matched to a gene: 5. Here the CDR3 DNA reads TGTGCCAGCAGTTACTCGGCAGGGGGCAAGACTGAAGCTTTCTTT. It yields the protein CASSYSAGGKTEAFF.

The chain uses TRBV4-3 and TRBJ1-2; D not certain. CDR1 is LGHNA, CDR2 YSLEER, per germline. This CDR3 has 16 amino acids. Trimming pared 0 bases from V and 6 bases from J, leaving 17 bases between. CDR3 DNA: TGCGCCAGCAGCCAAGATGAAGAGCAGGAATGGGATGGCTACACCTTC. This gives the protein CASSQDEEQEWDGYTF.

The rearrangement joins TRBV12-3 or TRBV12-4 to TRBJ2-7; D is perhaps TRBD1 (6 bases). V was clipped by 6 bases and J by 2 bases, with 11 bases between them. The CDR3 consists of 13 residues. CDR3 amino acids: CASRKDSTYEQYF. The CDR3 nucleotides read TGTGCCAGCAGAAAGGACAGTACCTACGAGCAGTACTTC.

This clone came up once. The chain combines TRBV29-1 with TRBJ2-7, with TRBD1 matching 7 bases. The germline CDR1 and CDR2 sequences are SQVTM and ANQGSEA. With V trimmed by 6 bases and J by 1 base, 3 bases remained unmatched. The CDR3 loop spans 12 amino acids. In DNA form, the CDR3 reads TGCAGCGTGCGGACAGGTTCCTACGAGCAGTACTTC. It encodes CSVRTGSYEQYF.

This clone came up a few times. This chain links TRBV6-2 or TRBV6-3 with TRBJ1-1; TRBD1 aligns across 9 bases. V lost 5 bases to trimming and J lost 4 bases; unmatched junction nucleotides: 5. Germline-derived CDR1 and CDR2 are MNHEY and SVGEGT. The CDR3 sequence is 14 residues long. The CDR3 DNA follows: TGTGCCAGCAGTCAACAGGGGGCCGGCACTGAAGCTTTCTTT. Encoded protein: CASSQQGAGTEAFF.

The V gene is TRBV9, the J gene TRBJ2-5; 11 bases line up with TRBD2. J was trimmed by 5 bases and V by 0 bases; bases with no gene match: 3. Per germline, CDR1 SGDLS and CDR2 YYNGEE. The CDR3 spans 15 residues. The CDR3 is CASSVGLAGMETQYF. In DNA form, the CDR3 reads TGTGCCAGCAGCGTAGGACTAGCGGGAATGGAGACCCAGTACTTC.

The chain joins TRBV9 to TRBJ2-1; D is uncertain. The CDR3 runs to 14 residues. Germline CDR1 SGDLS, CDR2 YYNGEE. The V and J ends lost 0 bases and 3 bases respectively, with 7 bases between them. This chain's CDR3 is CASSVGLGYNEQFF. CDR3 DNA: TGTGCCAGCAGCGTAGGGCTAGGCTACAATGAGCAGTTCTTC.

The chain joins TRBV9 to TRBJ2-2; 12 bases are a match to TRBD2. The germline V gene has CDR1 SGDLS and CDR2 YYNGEE. The CDR3 has 17 amino acids. V lost 4 bases and J lost 4; bases outside the gene matches: 8. The CDR3 nucleotides are TGTGCCAGCAGCACCGGACTAGCGGGAAGCCCCACCGGGGAGCTGTTTTTT. It codes for CASSTGLAGSPTGELFF.